These 14 T cell receptor beta chains originate from one sample sequenced in a study of cytomegalovirus exposure and HLA in healthy donors (dated by TCRdb to about 2017). Library preparation used the immunoSEQ multiplex PCR assay. For the multiplex PCR, a mixture combining 60 forward primers for TCR Vbeta segments and 13 reverse primers for TCR Jbeta segments was used. The clones in this table, taken by TCRdb from immuneACCESS, are in-frame only. Not every clone is retained; where verified, under half of the shortfall comes from an unresolved V gene, and the cause of the rest is unknown. The sample table on file contains some 120,000 clones. The top ten clones comprise about 2.2% of the sample. Sequenced material: PBMCs. These receptors were taken from a man aged 40-50 years in good health and CMV-seronegative.

The rearrangement uses TRBV2 and TRBJ2-3; D is possibly TRBD2 (6 bases). The CDR3 is made up of 15 amino acids. The ends were cut back, 2 bases at V and 2 bases at J, with 11 bases in the middle. Germline V gives CDR1 SNHLY, CDR2 FYNNEI. The CDR3 DNA is TGTGCCAGCAGTGAACGCGGGGCGTCCACAGATACGCAGTATTTT. It yields the protein CASSERGASTDTQYF.

The chain combines TRBV11-2 with TRBJ2-7; D gene uncertain. The CDR3 runs to 15 residues. Trimming removed 4 bases from V and 3 bases from J, with 16 bases in between. In germline, CDR1 is SGHAT, CDR2 FQNNGV. CDR3 residues: CASSSWPEIRYEQYF. The CDR3 DNA follows: TGTGCCAGCAGCTCCTGGCCGGAGATCCGCTACGAGCAGTACTTC.

This rearrangement joins TRBV7-8 to TRBJ2-7; D gene ambiguous. Germline CDR1 SGHVS, CDR2 FQNEAQ. The CDR3 runs 14 residues. The ends were cut back, 3 bases at V and 4 bases at J, with 13 bases in the middle. The CDR3 nucleotides read TGTGCCAGCAGCTTCCCCGGCGCTAGTTACGAGCAGTACTTC. Translating gives CASSFPGASYEQYF. Full variable domain (outside the CDR3, taken from reference TRBV7-8 and TRBJ2-7): GAGVSQSPRYKVAKRGQDVALRCDPISGHVSLFWYQQALGQGPEFLTYFQNEAQLDKSGLPSDRFFAERPEGSVSTLKIQRTQQEDSAVYLCASSFPGASYEQYFGPGTRLTVT.

The DNA of the CDR3 is TGTGCCAGCAGTTTTGGCGGGAGTGACGCAGATACGCAGTATTTT. Residues: CASSFGGSDADTQYF. The chain has TRBV27 and TRBJ2-3; 7 bases agree with TRBD2. The CDR3 consists of 15 residues. From germline, CDR1 is MNHEY and CDR2 SMNVEV (reference sequence). V was pared by 3 bases and J by 4 bases, with 7 bases of the junction left unmatched.

This chain uses TRBV5-6 with TRBJ1-4, with D uncertain. This CDR3 is 14 amino acids long. V was shortened by 0 bases and J by 7 bases, with 10 bases between the two germline ends. The germline V gene encodes CDR1 SGHDT and CDR2 YYEEEE. CDR3 residues: CASSLGGLPEKLFF. CDR3 coding DNA: TGTGCCAGCAGCTTGGGCGGGCTCCCTGAAAAACTGTTTTTT.

The V and J genes are TRBV7-9 and TRBJ1-1, with 8 bases fitting TRBD1. J lost 0 bases, V lost 3 bases, and 9 bases had no gene match. The CDR3 runs 17 residues. From germline, CDR1 is SEHNR and CDR2 FQNEAQ (reference sequence). The CDR3 region is CASSFFRTGIMNTEAFF. The CDR3 region has the DNA TGTGCCAGCAGCTTTTTCCGGACAGGGATTATGAACACTGAAGCTTTCTTT.

This sequence joins TRBV9 and TRBJ1-4; TRBD1 is a possible D gene (6 bases). Per germline, CDR1 SGDLS and CDR2 YYNGEE. The CDR3 loop spans 14 amino acids. V was trimmed by 0 bases and J by 5 bases, leaving 8 bases between them. CDR3 sequence (DNA): TGTGCCAGCAGCGTAGTGGACAGCAATGAAAAACTGTTTTTT. Translated, it gives CASSVVDSNEKLFF.

The V gene is TRBV7-9, the J gene TRBJ1-1, with D maybe TRBD1 (5 bases). This CDR3 is built from 16 residues. Deletions cut 4 bases from V and 3 bases from J, with 18 bases between. CDR1 SEHNR and CDR2 FQNEAQ come from the germline V gene (reference sequence). This CDR3 reads CASSYLLGADDTEAFF. The CDR3 region has the DNA TGTGCCAGCAGCTATTTGCTTGGGGCAGACGACACTGAAGCTTTCTTT.

The rearrangement joins TRBV7-9 to TRBJ2-7; 8 nucleotides agree with TRBD1. The CDR3 totals 15 residues. The V segment lost 0 bases and the J segment 4 bases; nucleotides outside the gene matches: 5. Per germline, CDR1 SEHNR and CDR2 FQNEAQ (reference sequence). Written as DNA, the CDR3 is TGTGCCAGCAGCTTAGCGGGACAGGACCCTTACGAGCAGTACTTC. Amino acids: CASSLAGQDPYEQYF.

V is TRBV10-3 and J is TRBJ2-7, with 10 bases that match TRBD2. This CDR3 has 13 residues. The V and J ends lost 7 bases and 5 bases, in that order; junction bases with no gene match: 5. The germline CDR1 and CDR2 sequences are ENHRY and SYGVKD. This chain's CDR3 is CAITASGRNEQYF. Written as DNA, the CDR3 is TGTGCCATCACGGCTAGCGGGAGAAACGAGCAGTACTTC.

This chain uses TRBV4-1 with TRBJ1-1; 8 bases map to TRBD1. This CDR3 spans 15 amino acids. The trim removed 3 bases at V and 2 bases at J, leaving 5 bases unmatched. In germline, CDR1 is MGHRA, CDR2 YSYEKL. The CDR3 reads CASSQAGTGNTEAFF. In DNA form, the CDR3 reads TGCGCCAGCAGCCAGGCCGGGACAGGCAACACTGAAGCTTTCTTT.

The chain joins TRBV29-1 to TRBJ1-3, with D perhaps TRBD1 (6 bases). The CDR3 is 14 amino acids. CDR1 is SQVTM, CDR2 ANQGSEA, per germline. V shed 4 bases and J shed 2 bases, with 12 bases lying between them. The CDR3: CSVGTGQAGNTIYF. In nucleotides, the CDR3 is TGCAGCGTTGGTACAGGGCAGGCTGGAAACACCATATATTTT.

This sequence joins TRBV7-2 and TRBJ2-5, with a possible D match to TRBD1 (6 bases). The CDR3 consists of 16 residues. V gave up 5 bases and J gave up 5 bases, with 21 bases separating them. Per the germline V gene, CDR1 is SGHTA and CDR2 is FQGNSA. For the CDR3, the DNA is TGTGCCAGCAGCGAACTATTGAGGGGGTTTCGGGAGACCCAGTACTTC. The encoded protein is CASSELLRGFRETQYF.

The rearrangement links TRBV2 to TRBJ1-2; D possibly corresponds to TRBD1 (6 bases). Germline V lookup: CDR1 SNHLY, CDR2 FYNNEI. Trimming pared 7 bases from V and 8 bases from J, leaving 14 bases between. The CDR3 has 12 residues. CDR3 protein: CASNTRGYGYTF. The CDR3 DNA reads TGTGCCAGCAACACAAGGGGGTACGGCTACACCTTC. Variable domain in full (rest from reference TRBV2 and TRBJ1-2): EPEVTQTPSHQVTQMGQEVILRCVPISNHLYFYWYRQILGQKVEFLVSFYNNEISEKSEIFDDQFSVERPDGSNFTLKIRSTKLEDSAMYFCASNTRGYGYTFGSGTRLTVV.